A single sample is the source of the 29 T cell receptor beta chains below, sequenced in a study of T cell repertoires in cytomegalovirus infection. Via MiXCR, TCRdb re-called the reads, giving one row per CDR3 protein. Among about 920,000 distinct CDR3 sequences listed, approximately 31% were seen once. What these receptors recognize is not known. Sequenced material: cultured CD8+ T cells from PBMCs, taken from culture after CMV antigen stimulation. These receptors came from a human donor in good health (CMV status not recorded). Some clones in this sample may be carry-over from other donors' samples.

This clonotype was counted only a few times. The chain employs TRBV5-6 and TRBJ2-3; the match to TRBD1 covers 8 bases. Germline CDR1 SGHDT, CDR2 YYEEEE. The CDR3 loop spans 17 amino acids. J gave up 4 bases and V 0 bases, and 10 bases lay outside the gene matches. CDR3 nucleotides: TGTGCCAGCAGCTTGGTTATCTTCGACAGGGGCCCAGATACGCAGTATTTT. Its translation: CASSLVIFDRGPDTQYF.

The CDR3 sequence: CASSSGQAIYNEQFF. CDR3 sequence (DNA): TGTGCCAGCAGCTCGGGACAGGCGATCTACAATGAGCAGTTCTTC. The chain is built from TRBV7-3 and TRBJ2-1, with 8 bases fitting TRBD1. Germline V gene sequence: CDR1 SGHTA, CDR2 FQGTGA. Trimming at V came to 4 bases and at J to 3 bases, leaving 5 bases not matched to a gene. This CDR3 has 15 amino acids. Full variable domain (outside the CDR3, taken from reference TRBV7-3 and TRBJ2-1): GAGVSQTPSNKVTEKGKYVELRCDPISGHTALYWYRQSLGQGPEFLIYFQGTGAADDSGLPNDRFFAVRPEGSVSTLKIQRTERGDSAVYLCASSSGQAIYNEQFFGPGTRLTVL.

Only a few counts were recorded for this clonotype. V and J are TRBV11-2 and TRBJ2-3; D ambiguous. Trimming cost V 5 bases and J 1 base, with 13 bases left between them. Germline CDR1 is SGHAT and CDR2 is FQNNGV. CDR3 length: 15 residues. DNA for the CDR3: TGTGCCAGCAGCCTGACACTCCCCCGCACAGATACGCAGTATTTT. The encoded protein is CASSLTLPRTDTQYF.

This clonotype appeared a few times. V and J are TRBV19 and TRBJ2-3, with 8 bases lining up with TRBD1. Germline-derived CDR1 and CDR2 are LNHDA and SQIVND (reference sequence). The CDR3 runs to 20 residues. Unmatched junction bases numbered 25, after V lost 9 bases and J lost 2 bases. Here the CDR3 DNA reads TGTGCCAGCGAAAAACAACGGGTTACTACTGGACAGGGACACACAGATACGCAGTATTTT. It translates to CASEKQRVTTGQGHTDTQYF.

The chain's CDR3 is CASSLKVGPVSNQPQHF. Here the CDR3 DNA reads TGTGCCAGCAGTTTAAAAGTAGGGCCGGTCTCCAATCAGCCCCAGCATTTT. The V call is TRBV12-3 or TRBV12-4, the J call TRBJ1-5; D call uncertain. Trimming took off 2 bases at V and 3 bases at J, with 17 bases between the two ends. This CDR3 region has 17 residues.

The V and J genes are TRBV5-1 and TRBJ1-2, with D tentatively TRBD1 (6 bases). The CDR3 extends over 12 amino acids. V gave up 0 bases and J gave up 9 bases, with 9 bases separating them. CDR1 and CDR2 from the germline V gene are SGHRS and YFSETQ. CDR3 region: CASSLEQGSYTF. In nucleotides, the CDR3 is TGCGCCAGCAGCTTGGAACAGGGAAGCTACACCTTC.

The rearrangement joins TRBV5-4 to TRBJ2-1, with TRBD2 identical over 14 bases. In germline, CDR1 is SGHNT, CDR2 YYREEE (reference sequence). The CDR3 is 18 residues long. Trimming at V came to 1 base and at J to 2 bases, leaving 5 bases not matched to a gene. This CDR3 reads CASSLLTSGGDPYNEQFF. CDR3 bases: TGTGCCAGCAGCTTGCTGACTAGCGGGGGGGATCCCTACAATGAGCAGTTCTTC.

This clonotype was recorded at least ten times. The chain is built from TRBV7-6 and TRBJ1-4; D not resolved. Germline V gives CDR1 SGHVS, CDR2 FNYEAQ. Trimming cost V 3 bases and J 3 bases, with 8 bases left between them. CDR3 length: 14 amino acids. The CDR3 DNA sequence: TGTGCCAGCAGCTTCAACGAGGCTAATGAAAAACTGTTTTTT. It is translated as CASSFNEANEKLFF.

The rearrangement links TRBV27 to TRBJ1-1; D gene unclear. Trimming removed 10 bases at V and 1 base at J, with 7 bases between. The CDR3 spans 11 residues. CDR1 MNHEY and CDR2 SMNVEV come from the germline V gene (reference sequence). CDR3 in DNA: TGTGCCACCCTCAGGAACACTGAAGCTTTCTTT. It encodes CATLRNTEAFF.

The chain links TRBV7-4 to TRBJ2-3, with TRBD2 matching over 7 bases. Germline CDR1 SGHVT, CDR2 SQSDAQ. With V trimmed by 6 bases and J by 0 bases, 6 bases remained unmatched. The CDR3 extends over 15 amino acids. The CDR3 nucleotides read TGTGCCAGCAGTCCTACTAGCGTCAGCACAGATACGCAGTATTTT. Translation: CASSPTSVSTDTQYF. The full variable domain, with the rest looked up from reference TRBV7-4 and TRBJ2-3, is GAGVSQSPRYKVAKRGRDVALRCDSISGHVTLYWYRQTLGQGSEVLTYSQSDAQRDKSGRPSGRFSAERPERSVSTLKIQRTEQGDSAVYLCASSPTSVSTDTQYFGPGTRLTVL.

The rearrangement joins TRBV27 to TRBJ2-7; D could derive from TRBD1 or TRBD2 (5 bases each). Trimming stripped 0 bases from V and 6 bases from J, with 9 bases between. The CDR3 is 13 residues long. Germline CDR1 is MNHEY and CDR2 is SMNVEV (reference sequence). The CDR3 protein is CASSLSRDGEQYV. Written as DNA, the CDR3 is TGTGCCAGCAGTTTATCTCGGGACGGCGAGCAGTACGTC.

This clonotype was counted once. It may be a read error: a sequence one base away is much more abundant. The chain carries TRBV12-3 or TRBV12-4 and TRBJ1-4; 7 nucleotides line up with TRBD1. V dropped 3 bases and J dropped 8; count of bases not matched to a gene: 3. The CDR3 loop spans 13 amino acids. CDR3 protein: CASSFTGDEKLFF. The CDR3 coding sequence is TGTGCCAGCAGTTTTACAGGGGACGAAAAACTGTTTTTT.

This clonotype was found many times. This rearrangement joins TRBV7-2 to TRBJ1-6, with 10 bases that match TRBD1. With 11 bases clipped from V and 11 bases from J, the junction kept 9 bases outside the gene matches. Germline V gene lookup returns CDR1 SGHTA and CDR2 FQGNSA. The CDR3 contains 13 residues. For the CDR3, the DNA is TGTGCCGCTGGGGGGACAGGGGAGGCACCCCTCCACTTT. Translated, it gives CAAGGTGEAPLHF. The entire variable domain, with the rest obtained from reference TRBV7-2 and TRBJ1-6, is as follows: GAGVSQSPSNKVTEKGKDVELRCDPISGHTALYWYRQSLGQGLEFLIYFQGNSAPDKSGLPSDRFSAERTGGSVSTLTIQRTQQEDSAVYLCAAGGTGEAPLHFGNGTRLTVT.

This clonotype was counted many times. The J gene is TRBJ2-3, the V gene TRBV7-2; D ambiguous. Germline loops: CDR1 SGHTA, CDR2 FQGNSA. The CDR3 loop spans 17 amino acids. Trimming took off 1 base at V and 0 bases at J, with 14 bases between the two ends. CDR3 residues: CASSLVPLPTSTDTQYF. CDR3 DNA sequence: TGTGCCAGCAGCTTAGTCCCTCTTCCCACGAGCACAGATACGCAGTATTTT.

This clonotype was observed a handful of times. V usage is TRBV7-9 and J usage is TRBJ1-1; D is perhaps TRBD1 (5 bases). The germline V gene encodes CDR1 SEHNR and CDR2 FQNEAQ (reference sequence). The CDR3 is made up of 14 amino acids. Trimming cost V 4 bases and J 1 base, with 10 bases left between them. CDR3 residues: CASSWGGSNTEAFF. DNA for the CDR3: TGTGCCAGCAGCTGGGGGGGGTCGAACACTGAAGCTTTCTTT.

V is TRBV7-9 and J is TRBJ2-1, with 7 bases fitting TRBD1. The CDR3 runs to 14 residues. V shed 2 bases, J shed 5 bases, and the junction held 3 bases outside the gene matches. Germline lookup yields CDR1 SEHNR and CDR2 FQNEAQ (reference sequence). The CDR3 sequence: CASSLLGTDNEQFF. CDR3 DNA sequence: TGTGCCAGCAGCTTATTGGGGACAGACAATGAGCAGTTCTTC.

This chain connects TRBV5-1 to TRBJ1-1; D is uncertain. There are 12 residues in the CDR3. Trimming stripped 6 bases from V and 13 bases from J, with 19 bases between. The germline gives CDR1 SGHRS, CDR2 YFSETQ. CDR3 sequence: CASIEDGGEIFF. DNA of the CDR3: TGCGCCAGCATCGAGGACGGTGGAGAAATTTTCTTT.

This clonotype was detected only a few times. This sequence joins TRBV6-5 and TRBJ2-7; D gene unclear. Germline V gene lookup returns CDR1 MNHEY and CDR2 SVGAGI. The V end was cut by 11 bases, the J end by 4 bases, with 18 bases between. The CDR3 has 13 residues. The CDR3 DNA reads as TGTGCCTACCGTGTTCTTGGCGGATACGAGCAGTACGTC. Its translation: CAYRVLGGYEQYV.

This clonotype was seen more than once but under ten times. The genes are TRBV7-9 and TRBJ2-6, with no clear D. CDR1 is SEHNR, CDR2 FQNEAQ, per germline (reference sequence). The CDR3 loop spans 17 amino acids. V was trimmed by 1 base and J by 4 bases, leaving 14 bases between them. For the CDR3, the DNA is TGTGCCAGCAGCTTAGGGGTGATGGAGAACGGGGCCAACGTCCTGACTTTC. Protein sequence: CASSLGVMENGANVLTF. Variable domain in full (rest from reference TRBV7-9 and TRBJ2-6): DTGVSQNPRHKITKRGQNVTFRCDPISEHNRLYWYRQTLGQGPEFLTYFQNEAQLEKSRLLSDRFSAERPKGSFSTLEIQRTEQGDSAMYLCASSLGVMENGANVLTFGAGSRLTVL.

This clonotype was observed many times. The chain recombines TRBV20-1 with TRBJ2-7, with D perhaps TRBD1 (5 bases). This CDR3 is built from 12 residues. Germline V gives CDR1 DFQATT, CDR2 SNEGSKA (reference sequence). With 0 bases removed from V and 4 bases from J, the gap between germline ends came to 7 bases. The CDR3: CSARDRGYEQYF. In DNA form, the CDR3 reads TGCAGTGCTAGAGATAGGGGTTACGAGCAGTACTTC.

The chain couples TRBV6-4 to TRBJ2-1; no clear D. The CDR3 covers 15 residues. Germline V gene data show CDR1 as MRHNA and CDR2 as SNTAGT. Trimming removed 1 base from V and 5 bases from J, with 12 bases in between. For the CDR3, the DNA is TGTGCCAGCAGTGACTTCCTAGGCCAGCACAATGAGCAGTTCTTC. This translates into CASSDFLGQHNEQFF.

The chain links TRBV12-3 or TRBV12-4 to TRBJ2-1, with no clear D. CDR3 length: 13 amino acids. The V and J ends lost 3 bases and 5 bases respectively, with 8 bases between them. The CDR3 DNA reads TGTGCCAGCAGTTTTCCCCAAGACAATGAGCAGTTCTTC. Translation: CASSFPQDNEQFF.

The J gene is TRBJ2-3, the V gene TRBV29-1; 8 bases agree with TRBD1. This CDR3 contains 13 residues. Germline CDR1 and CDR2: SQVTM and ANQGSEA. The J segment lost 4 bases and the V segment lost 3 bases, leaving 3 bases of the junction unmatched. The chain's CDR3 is CSVEGRGPDTQYF. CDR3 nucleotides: TGCAGCGTTGAGGGCAGGGGGCCAGATACGCAGTATTTT.

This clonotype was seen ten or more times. Written as DNA, the CDR3 is TGTGCCAGCAGCTTAAGCGGGGGCCCTAATGAGCAGTTCTTC. Amino acid sequence: CASSLSGGPNEQFF. The chain couples TRBV7-2 to TRBJ2-1; 8 bases are shared with TRBD2. Germline CDR1 and CDR2: SGHTA and FQGNSA. J gave up 7 bases and V 2 bases, and 4 bases lay outside the gene matches. The length of the CDR3 is 14 residues.

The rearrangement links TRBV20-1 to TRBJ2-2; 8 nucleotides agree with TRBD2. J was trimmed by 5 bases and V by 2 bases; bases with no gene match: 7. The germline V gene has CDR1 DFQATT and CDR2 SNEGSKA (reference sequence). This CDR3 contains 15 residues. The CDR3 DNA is TGCAGTGCTAGACATCTAGGACTAGCAACCGGGGAGCTGTTTTTT. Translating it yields CSARHLGLATGELFF.

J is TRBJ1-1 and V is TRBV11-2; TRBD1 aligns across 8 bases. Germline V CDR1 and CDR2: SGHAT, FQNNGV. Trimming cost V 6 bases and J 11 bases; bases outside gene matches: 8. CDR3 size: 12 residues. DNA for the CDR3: TGTGCCAGCAGAGTACAGGGGGTCCTGGCTTTCTTT. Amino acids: CASRVQGVLAFF.

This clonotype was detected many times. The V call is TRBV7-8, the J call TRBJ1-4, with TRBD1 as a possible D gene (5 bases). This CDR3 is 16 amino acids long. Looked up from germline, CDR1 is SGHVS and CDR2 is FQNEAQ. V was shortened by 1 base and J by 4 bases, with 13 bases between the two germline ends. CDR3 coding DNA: TGTGCCAGCAGCTTAGTGGGTGACAGTTTTAATGAAAAACTGTTTTTT. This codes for CASSLVGDSFNEKLFF.

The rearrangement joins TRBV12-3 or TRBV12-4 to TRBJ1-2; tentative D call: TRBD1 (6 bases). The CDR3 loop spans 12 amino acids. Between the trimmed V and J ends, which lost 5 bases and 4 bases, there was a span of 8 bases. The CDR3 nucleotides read TGTGCCAGCAGTCAGGGGATCTATGGCTACACCTTC. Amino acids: CASSQGIYGYTF.

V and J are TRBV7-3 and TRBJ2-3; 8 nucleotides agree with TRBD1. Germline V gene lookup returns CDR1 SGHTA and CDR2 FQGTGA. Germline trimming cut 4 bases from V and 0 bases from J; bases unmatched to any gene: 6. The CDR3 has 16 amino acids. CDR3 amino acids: CASSWGQDPSTDTQYF. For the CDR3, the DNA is TGTGCCAGCAGCTGGGGACAGGACCCTAGCACAGATACGCAGTATTTT.